This TCR beta chain originates from a study of CD8 T cells in Susac syndrome. Study-wide points: The study admitted that it had a relatively small number of individuals in its TCR sequencing and HLA analysis.

Note on this clonotype: Antigen unknown.

Germline V gives CDR1 SGHDN, CDR2 FVKESK. The V end lost 4 bases, the J end lost 7 bases, and 7 bases lay between the germline ends. CDR3 length: 11 residues. The authors carried out high-throughput sequencing of TCR beta. They applied it to CD8+ and CD4+ T cells obtained from blood. Each multiple sclerosis control was a treatment-naive patient with relapsing-remitting disease that was either stable or active. RNA in amounts of roughly 0.45 to 1 ug was reverse transcribed with random hexamers. An immunoSEQ multiplex PCR generated amplified TCR beta CDR3 products spanning 54 Vbeta and 13 Jbeta. MiXCR, applied by TCRdb to the immunoSEQ multiplex PCR reads, yields one record per CDR3 protein. This table holds 200,000 or so distinct CDR3 sequences, approximately 94% found once.

This chain links TRBV14 with TRBJ2-5; D is undetermined. Material: CD4+ T cells from PBMCs. The sequence came from a human donor with multiple sclerosis. The CDR3 protein is CASSPGRTQYF. The CDR3 coding sequence is TGTGCCAGCAGCCCCGGACGGACCCAGTACTTC.